A selection of T cell receptor beta chains follows, all from one sample in a study of STAT3 mutations in large granular lymphocyte leukemia. Using immunoSEQ multiplex PCR, the repertoire was profiled, and TCRdb retains in-frame clones only, with some absent. Here the sample spans under 9,500 clones, around 87% being singletons. Material for sequencing was peripheral blood mononuclear cells. Receptor source: a man at least 80 years old with T-cell large granular lymphocyte leukemia. Some clones in this sample may be carry-over from other donors' samples. Both conserved end residues are part of each CDR3. D genes are given only for firm matches. Expanded clones are given a class, and other clones once, few, many or no size at all.

DNA,CDR3,V,D,J,size
TGTGCCTGGAGTACACAGGGAGTGGGGACCCAGTACTTC,CAWSTQGVGTQYF,TRBV30,.,TRBJ2-5,.
TGTGCCTGGGGGAGAAGCGGGGGGCCCAATGAGCAGTTCTTC,CAWGRSGGPNEQFF,TRBV30,TRBD2,TRBJ2-1,.
TGTGCCAGCAGCTTAGTATCCGGCCGGAACGAGCAGTACTTC,CASSLVSGRNEQYF,TRBV11-2,.,TRBJ2-7,.
TGTGCTAGCGGCAAGCCTCGAGGGGTAGAACCCGGGGAGCTGTTTTTT,CASGKPRGVEPGELFF,TRBV12-5,.,TRBJ2-2,.
TGTGCCAGCAGCCTCAGACGGGAAGGCGGAGATACGCAGTATTTT,CASSLRREGGDTQYF,TRBV7-8,.,TRBJ2-3,.
TGTGCCAGCAGTTACTCCTGGGGGAACACTGAAGCTTTCTTT,CASSYSWGNTEAFF,TRBV6-5,.,TRBJ1-1,.
TGTGCCAGCTCACCAGGGACCAACTATGGCTACACCTTC,CASSPGTNYGYTF,TRBV18,.,TRBJ1-2,.
TGTGCCTGGAGGGGTCGATTGAGGGGGTATTTT,CAWRGRLRGYF,TRBV30,.,TRBJ2-3,.
TGCGCCAGCAGGGATAGGGCGGACTTGAACACCGGGGAGCTGTTTTTT,CASRDRADLNTGELFF,TRBV5-1,.,TRBJ2-2,.
TGTGCCAGCAGCTTAGGGGGCCCCGGTACGGACAATGAGCAGTTCTTC,CASSLGGPGTDNEQFF,TRBV7-2,.,TRBJ2-1,.
TGTGCCAGCGGGCCCGACGGGGGATACTATGGCTACACCTTC,CASGPDGGYYGYTF,TRBV6-6,.,TRBJ1-2,large
TGTGCCAGCAGCTTACGTTCGGGATCGGGCGAGCAGTACTTC,CASSLRSGSGEQYF,TRBV7-8,.,TRBJ2-7,.
TGTGCCAGCTCAACTTCACAGGGGGTCTCTGGAAACACCATATATTTT,CASSTSQGVSGNTIYF,TRBV18,TRBD1,TRBJ1-3,.
TGCGCCAGCAGTCAATCTTGGGACAGGACGAATAGCAATCAGCCCCAGCATTTT,CASSQSWDRTNSNQPQHF,TRBV23-1,TRBD1,TRBJ1-5,.
TGTGCCAGCAGCTTAGTAGGGAACACCGGGGAGCTGTTTTTT,CASSLVGNTGELFF,TRBV7-8,.,TRBJ2-2,.
TGTGCCTGGAGGGGACAGGCCACAGATACGCAGTATTTT,CAWRGQATDTQYF,TRBV30,TRBD1,TRBJ2-3,.
TGTGCCATCAGCTCAGGGACCAACTATGGCTACACCTTC,CAISSGTNYGYTF,TRBV6-5,.,TRBJ1-2,.
TGTGCCAGCAGCTTATTTTTAGGGGATGGCTACACCTTC,CASSLFLGDGYTF,TRBV11-2,.,TRBJ1-2,.
TGTGCCACCAGCAGAGGGGCGGCGGGGGAGAAGACCCAGTACTTC,CATSRGAAGEKTQYF,TRBV15,TRBD2,TRBJ2-5,.
TGTGCCAGCAGCCGAGGGGACAGGGGGAATGATCAGCCCCAGCATTTT,CASSRGDRGNDQPQHF,TRBV7-9,TRBD1,TRBJ1-5,.
TGTGCCAGCAGGCTGGGGGGGGCATCGGAGACCCAGTACTTC,CASRLGGASETQYF,TRBV5-4,.,TRBJ2-5,.
TGTGCCATCAGTACAGGGGAACTTAACGAGCAGTACTTC,CAISTGELNEQYF,TRBV10-3,TRBD1,TRBJ2-7,.
TGCGCCAGCAGCCCCTCCCCCCTAGCGGGGGGTTACCAAGAGACCCAGTACTTC,CASSPSPLAGGYQETQYF,TRBV4-3,TRBD2,TRBJ2-5,.
TGTGCCAGCAGCTTGGAACTGAGTAATTCACCCCTCCACTTT,CASSLELSNSPLHF,TRBV5-4,.,TRBJ1-6,.
TGTGCCAGCAGCTTATCCGGCGGGGGGGCCAGAGAGACCCAGTACTTC,CASSLSGGGARETQYF,TRBV7-9,TRBD2,TRBJ2-5,.
TGCGCCACCGGAGCCGGGACAGTTGTTACCGGGGAGCTGTTTTTT,CATGAGTVVTGELFF,TRBV5-1,TRBD1,TRBJ2-2,.
TGCGCCAGTACCTTAGGAGCGGGGCTGCGAGAGACCCAGTACTTC,CASTLGAGLRETQYF,TRBV5-1,TRBD2,TRBJ2-5,.
TGTGCCAGCAGCTTAGAAGGAAATAGCAATCAGCCCCAGCATTTT,CASSLEGNSNQPQHF,TRBV7-2,.,TRBJ1-5,.
TGTGCCACCACCCTTGACGCGGATACGCAGTATTTT,CATTLDADTQYF,TRBV15,.,TRBJ2-3,.
TGCGCCAGCAGCTATGGGACTTACGAGCAGTACTTC,CASSYGTYEQYF,TRBV5-1,.,TRBJ2-7,.
TGTGCCAGCAGCCCTAGACTAGCGGGGGTCCAAGAGACCCAGTACTTC,CASSPRLAGVQETQYF,TRBV27,TRBD2,TRBJ2-5,.
TGTGCCAGTAGTATAGTTGGGTCCGTCGGAGGCTACACCTTC,CASSIVGSVGGYTF,TRBV19,.,TRBJ1-2,.
TGCAGCGTTGGGGGGCCCCTCGGGGAAAAACTGTTTTTT,CSVGGPLGEKLFF,TRBV29-1,.,TRBJ1-4,.
TGTGCCAGTAGGGAGAGGGGGTATAATTCACCCCTCCACTTT,CASRERGYNSPLHF,TRBV19,.,TRBJ1-6,.
TGTGCCACCGGGACAGGGGCGACAGATACGCAGTATTTT,CATGTGATDTQYF,TRBV19,TRBD1,TRBJ2-3,.
TGTGCCAGCAGCTGGGAGATAAGCACAGATACGCAGTATTTT,CASSWEISTDTQYF,TRBV7-9,.,TRBJ2-3,few
TGTGCCTGGCGAGACACGACCTACGAGCAGTACTTC,CAWRDTTYEQYF,TRBV30,.,TRBJ2-7,.
TGTGCCTGGAGTGTACTTCTCCCGACAGTGAACACTGAAGCTTTCTTT,CAWSVLLPTVNTEAFF,TRBV30,.,TRBJ1-1,.
TGCGCCAGCAGCTTGGTGGCAGAAAACTATGGCTACACCTTC,CASSLVAENYGYTF,TRBV5-1,.,TRBJ1-2,.
TGTGCCTGGATGGTCGGATTCGGCTACACCTTC,CAWMVGFGYTF,TRBV30,.,TRBJ1-2,.
TGTGCCAGCAGTGGTCAGGGATCGAACACTGAAGCTTTCTTT,CASSGQGSNTEAFF,TRBV2,.,TRBJ1-1,.
TGTGCCAGCAGCAAGACAGGGCCCGAGGATACGCAGTATTTT,CASSKTGPEDTQYF,TRBV5-8,TRBD1,TRBJ2-3,.
TGTGCCAGCAGCTTAGAAAGACACAACACAGATACGCAGTATTTT,CASSLERHNTDTQYF,TRBV7-2,.,TRBJ2-3,.
TGTGCCAGCAGCTTAGCTAGCGGGGGGGCCGGCTCCTACGAGCAGTACTTC,CASSLASGGAGSYEQYF,TRBV7-8,TRBD2,TRBJ2-7,.
TGTGCCAGCTCACCACCGGGACAGGGTTCGAACACTGAAGCTTTCTTT,CASSPPGQGSNTEAFF,TRBV18,TRBD1,TRBJ1-1,.
TGCGCCAGCAGCCCGGCCGGCAGTTACTATGGCTACACCTTC,CASSPAGSYYGYTF,TRBV4-1,.,TRBJ1-2,.
TGTGCCAGCAGTGGAGGATCACAAGAGACCCAGTACTTC,CASSGGSQETQYF,TRBV6-1,.,TRBJ2-5,.
TGTGCCAGCAGCCCGGGGGCCCCATCTGGGGCCAACGTCCTGACTTTC,CASSPGAPSGANVLTF,TRBV5-4,.,TRBJ2-6,.
TGTGCCAGCAGCTTATCGAACAGGGCCCTCGGGGCCCTCCACTTT,CASSLSNRALGALHF,TRBV7-9,.,TRBJ1-6,.
TGTGCCAGCAGTGAAGTCGTGGGGGTCCATCAGCCCCAGCATTTT,CASSEVVGVHQPQHF,TRBV6-1,.,TRBJ1-5,.
TGCAGCGCCAGGACAGGGGGCGTCCTCGGGGGCTACACCTTC,CSARTGGVLGGYTF,TRBV29-1,TRBD1,TRBJ1-2,.
TGTGCCAGCAGATCAGCAGGGACAGCTGGGGCCAACGTCCTGACTTTC,CASRSAGTAGANVLTF,TRBV28,TRBD1,TRBJ2-6,.
TGCGCCAGCAGCAAAGAACGGACAGGGTACGAGCAGTACTTC,CASSKERTGYEQYF,TRBV5-1,TRBD1,TRBJ2-7,.
TGTGCCAGCAGCTCGGGGACAGGGGAGACCCAGTACTTC,CASSSGTGETQYF,TRBV7-3,TRBD1,TRBJ2-5,once
TGTGCCATCAGTGAAGTCCAAAAGGGGGGGGTGGCAGATACGCAGTATTTT,CAISEVQKGGVADTQYF,TRBV10-3,.,TRBJ2-3,.